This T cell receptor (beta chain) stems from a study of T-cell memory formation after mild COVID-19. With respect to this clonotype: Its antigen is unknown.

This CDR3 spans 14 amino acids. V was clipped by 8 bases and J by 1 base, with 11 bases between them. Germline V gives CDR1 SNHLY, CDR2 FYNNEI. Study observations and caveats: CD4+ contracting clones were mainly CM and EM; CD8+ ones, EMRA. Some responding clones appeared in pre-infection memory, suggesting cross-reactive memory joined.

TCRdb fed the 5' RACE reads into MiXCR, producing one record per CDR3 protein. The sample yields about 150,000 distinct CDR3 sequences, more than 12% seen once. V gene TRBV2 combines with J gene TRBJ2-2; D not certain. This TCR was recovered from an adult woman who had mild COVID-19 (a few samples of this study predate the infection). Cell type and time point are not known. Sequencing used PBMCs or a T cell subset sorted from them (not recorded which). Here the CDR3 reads CASRDMLNTGELFF. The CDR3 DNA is TGTGCCAGCCGCGACATGTTGAACACCGGGGAGCTGTTTTTT.